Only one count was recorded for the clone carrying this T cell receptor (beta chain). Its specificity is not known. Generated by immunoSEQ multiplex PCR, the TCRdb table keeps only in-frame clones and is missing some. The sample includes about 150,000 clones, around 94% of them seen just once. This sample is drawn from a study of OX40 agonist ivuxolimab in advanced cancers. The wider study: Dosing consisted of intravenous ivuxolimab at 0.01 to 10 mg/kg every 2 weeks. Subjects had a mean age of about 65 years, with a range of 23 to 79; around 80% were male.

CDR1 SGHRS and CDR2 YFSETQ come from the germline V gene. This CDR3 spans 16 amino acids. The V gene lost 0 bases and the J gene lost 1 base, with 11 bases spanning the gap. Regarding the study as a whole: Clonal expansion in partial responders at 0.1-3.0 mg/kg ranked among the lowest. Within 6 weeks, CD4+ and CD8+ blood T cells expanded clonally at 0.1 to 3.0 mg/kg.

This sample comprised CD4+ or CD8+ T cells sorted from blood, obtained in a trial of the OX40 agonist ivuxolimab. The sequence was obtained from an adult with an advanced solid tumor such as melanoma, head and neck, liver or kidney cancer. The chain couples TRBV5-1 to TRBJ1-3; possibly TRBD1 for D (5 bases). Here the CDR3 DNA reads TGCGCCAGCAGCTTGGGGCAGGGTAATTCTGGAAACACCATATATTTT. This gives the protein CASSLGQGNSGNTIYF.